These T cell receptor beta chains were read from a single sample in a study of T cell repertoires in cytomegalovirus infection. TCRdb used MiXCR to reprocess the reads, holding one entry per CDR3 protein. The profile shows about 500,000 distinct CDR3 sequences, 33% of them singletons. Their target antigens are unknown. The sample in question was cultured PBMCs, obtained from culture after CMV antigen stimulation. Receptor source: a human donor in good health (CMV status not recorded). Some clones in this sample may be carry-over from other donors' samples. Both conserved end residues are part of each CDR3. D genes are given only for firm matches. Not every row has a clone size; where given, it reads once, few, many or a size class.

V	J	size	D	CDR3	DNA
TRBV20-1	TRBJ1-2	.	.	CSARVEGVPPHNYGYTF	TGCAGTGCTAGAGTGGAGGGGGTCCCCCCCCATAACTATGGCTACACCTTC
TRBV7-2	TRBJ2-7	many	.	CASGPAGKKNEQYF	TGTGCCAGCGGCCCGGCAGGGAAAAAGAACGAGCAGTACTTC
TRBV29-1	TRBJ2-3	.	TRBD1	CSVPVSGQWLDTQYF	TGCAGCGTCCCCGTATCGGGACAGTGGCTAGATACGCAGTATTTT
TRBV7-8	TRBJ2-1	many	TRBD1	CASSPRTGKGNEQFF	TGTGCCAGCAGCCCAAGGACAGGGAAGGGCAATGAGCAGTTCTTC
TRBV12-3/TRBV12-4	TRBJ2-7	.	.	CASSLNDYEQYF	TGTGCCAGCAGTCTGAACGATTACGAGCAGTACTTC
TRBV7-6	TRBJ2-1	.	TRBD2	CASSLLAGGPRNEQFF	TGTGCCAGCAGCTTACTAGCGGGAGGGCCCCGCAATGAGCAGTTCTTC
TRBV6-8	TRBJ2-1	.	TRBD2	CASRGLASNNEQFF	TGTGCCAGCCGGGGACTAGCGTCGAACAATGAGCAGTTCTTC
TRBV15	TRBJ2-1	.	TRBD2	CATRGLAVSYNEQFF	TGTGCCACCAGAGGACTAGCGGTCTCCTACAATGAGCAGTTCTTC
TRBV4-2	TRBJ2-1	.	TRBD2	CASSQVGGRANEQFF	TGTGCCAGCAGCCAAGTTGGCGGGAGGGCCAATGAGCAGTTCTTC
TRBV5-6	TRBJ2-5	.	.	CASSLMDQETQYF	TGTGCCAGCAGCTTAATGGACCAAGAGACCCAGTACTTC
TRBV4-1	TRBJ2-1	few	.	CASSQGLLSYNEQFF	TGCGCCAGCAGCCAAGGACTCCTATCCTACAATGAGCAGTTCTTC
TRBV11-2	TRBJ2-2	.	.	CASSKMRANTGELFF	TGTGCCAGCAGCAAGATGCGGGCGAACACCGGGGAGCTGTTTTTT
TRBV6-6	TRBJ1-5	few	.	CASSNRMQPQHF	TGTGCCAGCAGTAACCGGATGCAGCCCCAGCATTTT
TRBV7-4	TRBJ2-6	once	.	CASSPRPAESSGSNVLTF	TGTGCCAGCAGCCCCCGGCCAGCGGAATCCTCTGGGTCCAACGTCCTGACTTTC
TRBV19	TRBJ2-5	.	.	CASNQGVNQETQYF	TGTGCCTCAAACCAGGGAGTCAACCAAGAGACCCAGTACTTC
TRBV24-1	TRBJ2-1	.	.	CATSDLTTFSYNEQFF	TGTGCCACCAGTGATTTAACGACTTTCTCCTACAATGAGCAGTTCTTC
TRBV5-1	TRBJ1-2	.	TRBD1	CASSPGQGTGLSGYTF	TGCGCCAGCAGCCCCGGACAGGGAACAGGGTTAAGTGGCTACACCTTC
TRBV28	TRBJ1-1	few	.	CASSTGLPEAFF	TGTGCCAGCAGTACGGGGCTCCCTGAAGCTTTCTTT
TRBV7-8	TRBJ2-5	few	.	CASSLVVGLGQETQYF	TGTGCCAGCAGCTTAGTGGTGGGTCTGGGTCAAGAGACCCAGTACTTC
TRBV11-2	TRBJ2-2	.	TRBD1	CASSLGQGAVGELFF	TGTGCCAGCAGCTTGGGACAGGGGGCTGTCGGGGAGCTGTTTTTT
TRBV7-8	TRBJ2-1	many	.	CASSLAGGGNEQFF	TGTGCCAGCAGCTTAGCGGGAGGAGGCAATGAGCAGTTCTTC
TRBV7-2	TRBJ2-1	many	.	CASSLVANTGPGSGNEQFF	TGTGCCAGCAGCTTAGTAGCAAACACGGGCCCCGGATCTGGCAATGAGCAGTTCTTC
TRBV6-6	TRBJ1-1	.	.	CASSYSAGANTEAFF	TGTGCCAGCAGTTATTCAGCAGGGGCGAACACTGAAGCTTTCTTT
TRBV12-3/TRBV12-4	TRBJ2-1	.	.	CASSLGFSRDNEQFF	TGTGCCAGCAGTTTAGGATTCAGTCGGGACAATGAGCAGTTCTTC
TRBV7-2	TRBJ2-7	many	TRBD2	CASRPPTRLAGPPRGYEQYF	TGTGCCAGCAGGCCCCCGACCCGACTAGCGGGCCCCCCCAGGGGTTACGAGCAGTACTTC
TRBV18	TRBJ2-3	.	.	CASSGSGERDTQYF	TGTGCCAGCTCGGGGTCGGGAGAGAGAGATACGCAGTATTTT
TRBV5-4	TRBJ1-5	.	.	CASSRPNQPQHF	TGTGCCAGCAGCCGTCCGAATCAGCCCCAGCATTTT
TRBV6-2/TRBV6-3	TRBJ2-3	.	.	CASSNTGGQYF	TGTGCCAGCAGCAACACCGGTGGGCAGTATTTT
TRBV4-1	TRBJ2-1	.	.	CASSLWTLNEQFF	TGCGCCAGCAGCCTTTGGACCCTTAATGAGCAGTTCTTC
TRBV12-5	TRBJ2-6	few	TRBD1	CASGWGTDSGANVLTF	TGTGCTAGTGGTTGGGGGACAGACTCTGGGGCCAACGTCCTGACTTTC
TRBV6-2/TRBV6-3	TRBJ2-1	.	TRBD2	CASSYIELAGIYNEQFF	TGTGCCAGCAGTTACATCGAGCTAGCGGGAATCTACAATGAGCAGTTCTTC
TRBV7-2	TRBJ1-1	many	TRBD1	CASSLGYKGQGKSEAFF	TGTGCCAGCAGCTTAGGGTATAAGGGACAGGGAAAATCTGAAGCTTTCTTT
TRBV7-2	TRBJ2-1	many	TRBD2	CASSNTERGRGYNEQFF	TGTGCCAGCAGCAACACAGAACGCGGGAGGGGTTACAATGAGCAGTTCTTC
TRBV12-3/TRBV12-4	TRBJ1-3	few	TRBD1	CASSLGQGSGNTIYF	TGTGCCAGCAGTTTGGGACAGGGGTCTGGAAACACCATATATTTT
TRBV28	TRBJ2-1	.	TRBD1	CASRASGTGNNEQFF	TGTGCCAGCAGGGCCTCTGGGACAGGGAATAATGAGCAGTTCTTC
TRBV6-2/TRBV6-3	TRBJ2-4	once	TRBD2	CASSYSWTSDIQYF	TGTGCCAGCAGTTACTCTTGGACTAGCGACATTCAGTACTTC
TRBV27	TRBJ2-1	few	TRBD2	CASSPWTSGSFYNEQFF	TGTGCCAGCAGTCCCTGGACTAGCGGGAGTTTCTACAATGAGCAGTTCTTC
TRBV5-1	TRBJ1-1	.	.	CASSLLPALAKGNTEAFF	TGCGCCAGCAGCTTGCTTCCTGCACTCGCAAAGGGGAACACTGAAGCTTTCTTT
TRBV20-1	TRBJ2-7	.	.	CSASAPWRDEQYF	TGCAGTGCTAGTGCCCCATGGCGGGACGAGCAGTACTTC
TRBV6-2/TRBV6-3	TRBJ2-2	.	.	CASRERPLTGELFF	TGTGCCAGCAGGGAGCGGCCCCTAACCGGGGAGCTGTTTTTT
TRBV4-3	TRBJ1-3	.	.	CASSRGASGNTIYF	TGCGCCAGCAGCCGGGGGGCCTCTGGAAACACCATATATTTT
TRBV4-2	TRBJ1-2	few	.	CASSQQQGYGYTF	TGTGCCAGCAGCCAGCAGCAGGGCTATGGCTACACCTTC
TRBV6-2/TRBV6-3	TRBJ2-7	few	TRBD1	CASSRDGTGFYEQYF	TGTGCCAGCAGCCGAGACGGGACAGGGTTCTACGAGCAGTACTTC
TRBV20-1	TRBJ2-1	.	TRBD2	CSARDRGSSYNEQFF	TGCAGTGCTAGAGATCGCGGGAGCTCCTACAATGAGCAGTTCTTC
TRBV7-2	TRBJ1-5	few	.	CASSQGGGAGSNQPQHF	TGTGCCAGCAGCCAAGGGGGGGGGGCGGGTAGCAATCAGCCCCAGCATTTT
TRBV4-3	TRBJ2-1	.	.	CASSQESGRQQFF	TGCGCCAGCAGCCAAGAATCGGGACGGCAGCAGTTCTTC